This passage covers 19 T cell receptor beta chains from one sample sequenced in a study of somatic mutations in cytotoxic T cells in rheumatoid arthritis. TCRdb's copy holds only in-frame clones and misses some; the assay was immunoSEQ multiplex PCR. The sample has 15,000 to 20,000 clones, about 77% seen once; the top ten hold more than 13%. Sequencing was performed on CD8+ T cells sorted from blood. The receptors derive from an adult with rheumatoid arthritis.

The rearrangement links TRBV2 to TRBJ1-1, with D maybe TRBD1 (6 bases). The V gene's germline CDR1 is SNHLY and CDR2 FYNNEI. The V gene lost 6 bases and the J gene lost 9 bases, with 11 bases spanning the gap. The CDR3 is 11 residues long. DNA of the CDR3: TGTGCCAGCAGGGACAGAGCGAAAGCTTTCTTT. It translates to CASRDRAKAFF.

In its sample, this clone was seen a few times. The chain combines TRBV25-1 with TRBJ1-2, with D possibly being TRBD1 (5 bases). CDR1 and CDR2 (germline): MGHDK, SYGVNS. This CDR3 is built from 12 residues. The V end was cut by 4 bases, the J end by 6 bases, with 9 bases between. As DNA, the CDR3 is TGTGCCAGCAGTGCGGACACACATGGCTACACCTTC. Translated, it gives CASSADTHGYTF.

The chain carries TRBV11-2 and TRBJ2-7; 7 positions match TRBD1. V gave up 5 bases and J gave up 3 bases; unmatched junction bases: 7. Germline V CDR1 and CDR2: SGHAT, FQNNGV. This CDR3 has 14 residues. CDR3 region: CASSTGTAYYEQYF. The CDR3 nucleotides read TGTGCCAGCAGCACTGGGACAGCCTACTACGAGCAGTACTTC.

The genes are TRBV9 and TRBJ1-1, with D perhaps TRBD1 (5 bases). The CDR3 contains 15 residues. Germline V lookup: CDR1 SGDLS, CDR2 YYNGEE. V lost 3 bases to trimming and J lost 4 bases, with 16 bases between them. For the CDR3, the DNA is TGTGCCAGCAGCGAATTACCAGGGTTGGGCACTGAAGCTTTCTTT. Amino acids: CASSELPGLGTEAFF.

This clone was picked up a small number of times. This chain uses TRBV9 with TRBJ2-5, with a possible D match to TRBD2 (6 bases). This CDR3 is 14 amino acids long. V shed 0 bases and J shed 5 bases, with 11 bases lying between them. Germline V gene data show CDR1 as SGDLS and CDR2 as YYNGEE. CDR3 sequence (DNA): TGTGCCAGCAGCGTAGGACCACGGGGGGAGACCCAGTACTTC. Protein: CASSVGPRGETQYF.

CDR3 loop: CASREGFYNEQFF. CDR3 sequence (DNA): TGTGCCAGTAGGGAGGGGTTCTACAATGAGCAGTTCTTC. V and J are TRBV19 and TRBJ2-1; D is possibly TRBD2 (6 bases). The CDR3 consists of 13 residues. The V gene lost 6 bases and the J gene lost 3 bases, with 9 bases spanning the gap. Germline V lookup: CDR1 LNHDA, CDR2 SQIVND (reference sequence).

The CDR3 nucleotides are TGCGCCAGCAGCACGATACAGGGATTCGGGGAGACCCAGTACTTC. Its protein is CASSTIQGFGETQYF. The V gene is TRBV5-1, the J gene TRBJ2-5, with D perhaps matching TRBD1 (6 bases). CDR3 length: 15 residues. Deletions cut 4 bases from V and 5 bases from J, with 18 bases between. Germline V gives CDR1 SGHRS, CDR2 YFSETQ.

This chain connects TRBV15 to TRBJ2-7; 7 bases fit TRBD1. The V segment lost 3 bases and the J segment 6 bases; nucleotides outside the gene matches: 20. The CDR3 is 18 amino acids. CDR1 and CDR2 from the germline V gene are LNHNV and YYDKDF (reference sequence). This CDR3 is CATSRTRTGGPHLPEQYF. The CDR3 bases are TGTGCCACCAGCAGGACCCGGACAGGTGGCCCGCACCTGCCCGAGCAGTACTTC.

This chain's CDR3 is CASSYPRQGETQYF. In DNA form, the CDR3 reads TGTGCCAGCAGTTACCCGCGACAGGGCGAGACCCAGTACTTC. The J gene is TRBJ2-5, the V gene TRBV6-5, with 7 nucleotides matching TRBD1. The trim removed 2 bases at V and 5 bases at J, leaving 5 bases unmatched. Germline V gene lookup returns CDR1 MNHEY and CDR2 SVGAGI. The CDR3 has 14 residues.

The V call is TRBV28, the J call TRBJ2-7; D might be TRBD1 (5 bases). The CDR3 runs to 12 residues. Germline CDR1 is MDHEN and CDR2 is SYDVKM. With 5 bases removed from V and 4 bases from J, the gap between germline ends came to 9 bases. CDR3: CASSVTGYEQYF. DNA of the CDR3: TGTGCCAGCAGTGTCACAGGATACGAGCAGTACTTC. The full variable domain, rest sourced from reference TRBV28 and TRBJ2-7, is DVKVTQSSRYLVKRTGEKVFLECVQDMDHENMFWYRQDPGLGLRLIYFSYDVKMKEKGDIPEGYSVSREKKERFSLILESASTNQTSMYLCASSVTGYEQYFGPGTRLTVT.

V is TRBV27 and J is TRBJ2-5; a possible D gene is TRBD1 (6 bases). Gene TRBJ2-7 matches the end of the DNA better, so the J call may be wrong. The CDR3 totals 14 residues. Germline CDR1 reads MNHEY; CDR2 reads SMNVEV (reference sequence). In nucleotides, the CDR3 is TGTGCCAGCAGGACCGGGACAACCGCCTACGAGCAGTACTTC. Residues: CASRTGTTAYEQYF.

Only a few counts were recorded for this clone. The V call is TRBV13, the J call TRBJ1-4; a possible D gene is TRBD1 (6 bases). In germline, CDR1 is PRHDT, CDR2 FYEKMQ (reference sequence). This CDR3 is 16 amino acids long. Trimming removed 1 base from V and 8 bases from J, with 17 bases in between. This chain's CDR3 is CASSLARDIAEEKLFF. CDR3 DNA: TGTGCCAGCAGCTTAGCCCGGGACATAGCGGAAGAAAAACTGTTTTTT.

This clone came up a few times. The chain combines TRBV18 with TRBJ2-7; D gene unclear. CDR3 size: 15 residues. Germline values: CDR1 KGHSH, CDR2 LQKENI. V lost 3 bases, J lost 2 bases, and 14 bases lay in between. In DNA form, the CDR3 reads TGTGCCAGCTCACCTACTGGGCTTGAGGCCTACGAGCAGTACTTC. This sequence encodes CASSPTGLEAYEQYF.

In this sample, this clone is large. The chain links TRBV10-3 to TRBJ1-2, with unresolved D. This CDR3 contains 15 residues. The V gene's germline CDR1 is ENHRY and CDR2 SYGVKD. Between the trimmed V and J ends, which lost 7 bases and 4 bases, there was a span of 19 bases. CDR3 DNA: TGTGCCATCAAGCAGGTGGCAGCGACCGCCTATGGCTACACCTTC. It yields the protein CAIKQVAATAYGYTF.

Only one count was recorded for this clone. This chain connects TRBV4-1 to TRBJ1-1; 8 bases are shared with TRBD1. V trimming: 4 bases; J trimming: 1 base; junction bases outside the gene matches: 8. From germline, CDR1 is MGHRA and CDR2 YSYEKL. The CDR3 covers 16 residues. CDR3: CASSPRQGLSNTEAFF. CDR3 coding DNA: TGCGCCAGCAGCCCCAGACAGGGGTTATCGAACACTGAAGCTTTCTTT.

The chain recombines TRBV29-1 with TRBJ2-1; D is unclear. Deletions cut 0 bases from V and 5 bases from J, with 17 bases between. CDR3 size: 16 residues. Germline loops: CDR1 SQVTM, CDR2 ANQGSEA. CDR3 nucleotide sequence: TGCAGCGTTGAAGAGCCGTCGTTTGCGTTCGACAATGAGCAGTTCTTC. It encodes CSVEEPSFAFDNEQFF.

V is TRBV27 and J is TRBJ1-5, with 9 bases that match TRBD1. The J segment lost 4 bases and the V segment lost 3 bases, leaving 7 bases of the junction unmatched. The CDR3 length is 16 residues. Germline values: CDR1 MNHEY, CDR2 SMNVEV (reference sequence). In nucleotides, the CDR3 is TGTGCCAGCAGTTTCTTGGGACAGGGTCCGAATCAGCCCCAGCATTTT. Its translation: CASSFLGQGPNQPQHF.

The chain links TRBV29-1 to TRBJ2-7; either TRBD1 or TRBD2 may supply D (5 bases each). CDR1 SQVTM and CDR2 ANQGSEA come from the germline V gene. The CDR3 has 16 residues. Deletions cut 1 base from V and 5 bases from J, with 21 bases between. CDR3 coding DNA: TGCAGCGTTGAAGGGCGGGCAGGGTCGGTATTGAACGAGCAGTACTTC. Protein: CSVEGRAGSVLNEQYF.

CDR3 DNA: TGTGCCAGCAGCTTTGAGGGGTCGAAGAGTTACTATGGCTACACCTTC. It specifies CASSFEGSKSYYGYTF. The chain is built from TRBV5-5 and TRBJ1-2; tentatively, D is TRBD1 (5 bases). The CDR3 runs 16 residues. Germline assignment: CDR1 SGHKS and CDR2 YYEKEE (reference sequence). The ends were cut back, 2 bases at V and 3 bases at J, with 17 bases in the middle.